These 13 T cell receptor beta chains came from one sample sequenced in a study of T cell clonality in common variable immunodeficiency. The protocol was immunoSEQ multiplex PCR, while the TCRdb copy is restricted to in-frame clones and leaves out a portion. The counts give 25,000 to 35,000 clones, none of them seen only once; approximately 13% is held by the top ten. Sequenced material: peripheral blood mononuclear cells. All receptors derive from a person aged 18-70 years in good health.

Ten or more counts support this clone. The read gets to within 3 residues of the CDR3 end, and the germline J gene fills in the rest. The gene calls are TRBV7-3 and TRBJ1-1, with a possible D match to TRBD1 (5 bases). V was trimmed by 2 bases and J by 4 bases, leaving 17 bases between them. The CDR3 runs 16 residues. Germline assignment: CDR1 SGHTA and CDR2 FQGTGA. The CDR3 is CASSLGRRAQGTEAFF. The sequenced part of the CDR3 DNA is TGTGCCAGCAGCTTAGGTCGAAGGGCGCAGGGCACTGAA.

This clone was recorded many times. Partial CDR3 DNA: TGTGCCAGCAGTTACTCTTTGGACAGAATGTACAATGAG. Translation gives CASSYSLDRMYNE. The full CDR3 sequence reads CASSYSLDRMYNEQFF. The chain recombines TRBV6-2 or TRBV6-3 with TRBJ2-1; D might be TRBD1 (6 bases). Read data end 3 residues before the CDR3 end; the end is taken from the germline J gene. The CDR3 length is 16 residues. Germline V gene data show CDR1 as MNHEY and CDR2 as SVGEGT. V lost 0 bases and J lost 4, with 13 bases in between.

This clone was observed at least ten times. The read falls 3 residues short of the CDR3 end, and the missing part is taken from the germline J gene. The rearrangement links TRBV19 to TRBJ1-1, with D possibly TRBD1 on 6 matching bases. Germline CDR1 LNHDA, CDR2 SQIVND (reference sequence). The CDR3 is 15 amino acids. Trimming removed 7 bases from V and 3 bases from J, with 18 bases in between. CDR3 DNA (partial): TGTGCCAGTAAAGAAAGCAGGGGTAGGCACACTGAA. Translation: CASKESRGRHTE. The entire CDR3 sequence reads CASKESRGRHTEAFF.

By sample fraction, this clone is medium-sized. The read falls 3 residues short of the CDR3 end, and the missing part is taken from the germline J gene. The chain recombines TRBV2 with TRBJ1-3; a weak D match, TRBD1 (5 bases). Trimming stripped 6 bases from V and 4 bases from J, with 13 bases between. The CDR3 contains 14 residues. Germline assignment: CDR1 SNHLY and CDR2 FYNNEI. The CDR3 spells CASRGGLDGNTIYF. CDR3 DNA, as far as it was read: TGTGCCAGCAGGGGGGGGTTGGACGGAAACACC.

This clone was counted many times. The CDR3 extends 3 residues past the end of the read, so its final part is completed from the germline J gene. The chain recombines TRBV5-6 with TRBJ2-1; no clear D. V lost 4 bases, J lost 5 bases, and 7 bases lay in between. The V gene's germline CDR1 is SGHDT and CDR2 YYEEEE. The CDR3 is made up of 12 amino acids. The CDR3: CASSPGDNEQFF. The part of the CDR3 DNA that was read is TGTGCCAGCAGCCCAGGTGACAATGAG.

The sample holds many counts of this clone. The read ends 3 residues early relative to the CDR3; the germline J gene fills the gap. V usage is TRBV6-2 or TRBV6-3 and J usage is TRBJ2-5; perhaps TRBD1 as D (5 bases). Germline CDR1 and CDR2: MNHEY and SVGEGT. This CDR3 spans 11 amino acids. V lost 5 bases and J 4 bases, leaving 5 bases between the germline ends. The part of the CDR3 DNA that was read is TGTGCCAGCAGTCAGGGAGAGACC. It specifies CASSQGET. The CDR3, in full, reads CASSQGETQYF.

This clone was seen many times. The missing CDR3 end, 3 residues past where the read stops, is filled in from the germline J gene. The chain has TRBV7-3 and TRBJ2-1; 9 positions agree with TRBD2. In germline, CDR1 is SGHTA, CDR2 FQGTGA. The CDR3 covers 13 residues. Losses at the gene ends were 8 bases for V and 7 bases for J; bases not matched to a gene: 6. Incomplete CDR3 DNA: TGTGCCAGCGGGCGGGGGGGGAGGAATGAG. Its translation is CASGRGGRNE. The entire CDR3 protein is CASGRGGRNEQFF.

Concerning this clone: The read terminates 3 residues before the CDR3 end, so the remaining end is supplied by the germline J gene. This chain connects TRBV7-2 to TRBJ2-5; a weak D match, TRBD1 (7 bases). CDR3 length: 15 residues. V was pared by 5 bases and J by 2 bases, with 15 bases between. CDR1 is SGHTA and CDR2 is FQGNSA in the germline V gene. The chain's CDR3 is CASSRAGQRQETQYF. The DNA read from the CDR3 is TGTGCCAGCAGCCGGGCGGGACAGAGGCAAGAGACC.

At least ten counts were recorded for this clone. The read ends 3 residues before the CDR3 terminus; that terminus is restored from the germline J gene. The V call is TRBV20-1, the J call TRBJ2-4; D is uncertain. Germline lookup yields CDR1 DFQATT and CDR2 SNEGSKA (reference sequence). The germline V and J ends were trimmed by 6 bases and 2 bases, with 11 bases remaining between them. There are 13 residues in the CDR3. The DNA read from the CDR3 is TGCAGTGCAGCGAGGCGGTCCAAAAACATT. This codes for CSAARRSKNI. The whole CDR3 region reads CSAARRSKNIQYF.

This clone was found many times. The CDR3 here is CASSAAPISYNEQFF. CDR3 DNA, as far as it was read: TGTGCCAGCAGTGCGGCCCCTATCTCCTACAATGAG. V and J are TRBV6-2 or TRBV6-3 and TRBJ2-1, with D uncertain. The read comes to an end 3 residues before the CDR3 does, leaving the germline J gene to fill in the end. The CDR3 is made up of 15 amino acids. V was trimmed by 5 bases and J by 0 bases, leaving 11 bases between them. Germline V gene data show CDR1 as MNHEY and CDR2 as SVGEGT.

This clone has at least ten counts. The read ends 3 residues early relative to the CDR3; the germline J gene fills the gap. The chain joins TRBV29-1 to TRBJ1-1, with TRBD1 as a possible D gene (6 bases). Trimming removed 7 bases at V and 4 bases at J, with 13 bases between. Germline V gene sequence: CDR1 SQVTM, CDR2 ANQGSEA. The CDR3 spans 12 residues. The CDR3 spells CSARRGGTEAFF. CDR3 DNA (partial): TGCAGCGCCCGAAGGGGGGGCACTGAA.

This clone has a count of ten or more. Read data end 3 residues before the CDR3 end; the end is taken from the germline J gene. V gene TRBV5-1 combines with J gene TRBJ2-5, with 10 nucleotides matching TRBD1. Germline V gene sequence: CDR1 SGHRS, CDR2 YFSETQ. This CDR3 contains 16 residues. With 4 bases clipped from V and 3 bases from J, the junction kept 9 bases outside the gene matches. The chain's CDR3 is CASSPTGTGEEETQYF. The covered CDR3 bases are TGCGCCAGCAGCCCAACCGGGACAGGGGAAGAAGAGACC.

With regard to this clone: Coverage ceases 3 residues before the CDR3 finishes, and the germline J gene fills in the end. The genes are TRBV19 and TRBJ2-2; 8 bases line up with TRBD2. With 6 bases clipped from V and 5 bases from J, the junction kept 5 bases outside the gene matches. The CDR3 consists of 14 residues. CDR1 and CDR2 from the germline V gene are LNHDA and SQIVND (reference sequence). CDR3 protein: CASRRGEGTGELFF. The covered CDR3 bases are TGTGCCAGTAGGCGGGGGGAAGGAACCGGGGAG.